This T cell receptor beta chain emerged from a study of PD-1 blockade in classical Hodgkin lymphoma. As for the study in general: Every 2 weeks, patients got 3 mg/kg intravenous nivolumab.

About this clone itself: What it binds is unknown.

Every patient was affected by relapse after autologous stem cell transplantation, while exposure to brentuximab vedotin was not uniform. V lost 1 base and J lost 2, with 16 bases in between. The germline gives CDR1 MDHEN, CDR2 SYDVKM. CDR3 length: 17 amino acids. Here immunoSEQ multiplex PCR was the method, and the copy in TCRdb shows in-frame clones only, minus some. The profile shows about 58,000 clones, about 91% of them singletons. Study-level results: The causes of the repertoire differences, possibly disease activity or prior therapy, remain undefined. Only CD4+ TCR diversity, not CD8+, had risen significantly by C4D1. Patients with a complete response exhibited baseline diversity comparable to newly diagnosed patients.

This chain uses TRBV28 with TRBJ2-3, with no clear D. The receptor's source is a human donor with classical Hodgkin lymphoma. The material was peripheral blood mononuclear cells (PBMCs), obtained before the second cycle of nivolumab. The CDR3 loop reads CASSLSSSGPYTDTQYF. The CDR3 DNA reads TGTGCCAGCAGTTTATCATCCTCCGGGCCCTACACAGATACGCAGTATTTT.